The rows below give T cell receptor beta chains drawn from one sample of a study of beta chain features in type 1 diabetes. The repertoire was sequenced with immunoSEQ multiplex PCR; TCRdb's copy has only in-frame clones and lacks some. The data show under 300,000 clones, 14% seen once. The sequenced sample consisted of naive CD4+ T cells from blood. The receptor set was obtained from a man younger than 40 with type 1 diabetes. CDR3s include the opening cysteine and the closing phenylalanine or tryptophan. The D gene is left open where the match is weak. Clone size appears in some rows only: once, few, many, or a class for an expanded clone.

j_gene,d_gene,v_gene,abundance,CDR3nt,CDR3aa
TRBJ2-7,TRBD1,TRBV11-3,NA,TGTGCCAGCAGCTGGACAGGGGGGGATCCCTACGAGCAGTACTTC,CASSWTGGDPYEQYF
TRBJ2-1,NA,TRBV10-3,NA,TGTGCCATCAGTGAGGCGGGGATTGAGCAGTTCTTC,CAISEAGIEQFF
TRBJ1-1,NA,TRBV18,few,TGTGCCAGCTCACCACTTTCCGGGATGGCAGAAGCTTTCTTT,CASSPLSGMAEAFF
TRBJ1-4,TRBD1,TRBV5-4,NA,TGTGCCAGCAGTCATGAACAGGGGGCAGAGGAAAAACTGTTTTTT,CASSHEQGAEEKLFF
TRBJ2-3,NA,TRBV7-9,NA,TGTGCCAGCAGCTTGGGGGGAACTAACACAGATACGCAGTATTTT,CASSLGGTNTDTQYF
TRBJ2-1,TRBD2,TRBV4-2,NA,TGTGCCAGCAGCCACTTACTAGCGGGGGAGAACAATGAGCAGTTCTTC,CASSHLLAGENNEQFF
TRBJ2-7,NA,TRBV18,few,TGTGCCAGCTCACCGTCGGGGAGCCACGAGCAGTACTTC,CASSPSGSHEQYF
TRBJ1-2,TRBD1,TRBV4-2,NA,TGTGCCAGCAGCCCAAAGACCGGACAGGGCGACACCTTC,CASSPKTGQGDTF
TRBJ1-5,NA,TRBV18,NA,TGTGCCAGCTCACTCGGACACCTAAGCAATCAGCCCCAGCATTTT,CASSLGHLSNQPQHF
TRBJ2-4,NA,TRBV5-4,NA,TGTGCCAGCAGCGGGAAACAGGGTACCAAAAACATTCAGTACTTC,CASSGKQGTKNIQYF
TRBJ2-3,TRBD2,TRBV27,NA,TGTGCCAGCAGTTTAGCGGGGGGCAGCACAGATACGCAGTATTTT,CASSLAGGSTDTQYF
TRBJ1-1,NA,TRBV4-1,few,TGCGCCAGCAGCCAAGATGGGGGGAGGAACACTGAAGCTTTCTTT,CASSQDGGRNTEAFF